This T cell receptor beta chain was sequenced for a study of low-dose radiotherapy and immunotherapy resistance in tumors. Time point reported: after trial treatment. Treatment meaning: LDRT plus nivolumab, ipilimumab, low-dose cyclophosphamide and aspirin (RACIN trial). Germline CDR1 reads SGHDN; CDR2 reads FVKESK. This CDR3 region has 14 residues. First-strand cDNA relied on TRAV- and TRBV-specific primers spanning alpha and beta chains. It was with a constant-region primer and a V-primer adapter that TCRs were amplified over around 20 PCR cycles. TCRdb passed the reads through MiXCR, listing each CDR3 protein once. Of 100,000 or so distinct CDR3 sequences in the sample, more than 20% were seen once. A remark on this clonotype: It is likely a read error: a sequence one base away is far more abundant.

The sample was PBMCs, taken after low-dose radiotherapy plus immunotherapy. The chain recombines TRBV14 with TRBJ2-3; perhaps TRBD1 as D (5 bases). The J call may be mistaken, given a closer DNA end match to TRBJ2-5. This TCR came from a male donor with prostate cancer. Here the CDR3 reads CASRRDSAQETQYF. CDR3 nucleotide sequence: TGTGCCAGCAGACGTGACAGCGCCCAAGAGACCCAGTACTTC.